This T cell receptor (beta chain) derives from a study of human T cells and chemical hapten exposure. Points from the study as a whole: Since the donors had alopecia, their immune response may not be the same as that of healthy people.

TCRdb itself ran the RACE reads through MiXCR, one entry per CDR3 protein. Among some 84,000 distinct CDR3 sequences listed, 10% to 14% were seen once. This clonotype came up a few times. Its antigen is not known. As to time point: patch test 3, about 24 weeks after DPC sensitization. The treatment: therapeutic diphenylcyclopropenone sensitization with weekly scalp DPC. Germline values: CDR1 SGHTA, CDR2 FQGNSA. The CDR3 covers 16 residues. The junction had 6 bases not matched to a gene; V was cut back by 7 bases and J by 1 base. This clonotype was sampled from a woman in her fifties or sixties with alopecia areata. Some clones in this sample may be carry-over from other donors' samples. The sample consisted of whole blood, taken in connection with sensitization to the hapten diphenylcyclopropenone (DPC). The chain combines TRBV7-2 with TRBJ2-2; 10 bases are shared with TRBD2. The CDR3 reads CASTSLAGRNTGELFF. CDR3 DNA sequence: TGTGCCAGCACCTCACTAGCGGGAAGGAACACCGGGGAGCTGTTTTTT.